This T cell receptor beta chain originates from a study of blood T cell repertoires in COVID-19. Study-level information: Spain, Italy and the United States supplied samples that represented acute and convalescent COVID-19. PBMCs, B-cell-depleted T cells, or T cells were the source of the cDNA or gDNA that made up the material.

Followed over time, Seattle patients had been enrolled while infection was active. Concerning this clone itself: Compared with germline, one end of the junction differs, possibly owing to a read error.

CDR3 length equals 13 residues. In the authors' methods: Reference gene primer amplification yielded estimated nucleated cell counts. Generated by immunoSEQ multiplex PCR, the TCRdb table keeps only in-frame clones and is missing some. The V and J calls and clone size come from that table; D and trimming were worked out from the DNA. The repertoire has approximately 110,000 clones, roughly 72% of them found once; the top ten carry 6%. The source of this sequence is a man at least 80 years old with COVID-19, enrolled during active disease. Sequenced material: peripheral blood. This sequence joins TRBV12-3 or TRBV12-4 and TRBJ2-7; D perhaps matches TRBD2 (5 bases). The CDR3 DNA reads as TGTGCCAGCAGTATAGCGTCCGGAGTAGAGCAGTACTTC. Residues: CASSIASGVEQYF.